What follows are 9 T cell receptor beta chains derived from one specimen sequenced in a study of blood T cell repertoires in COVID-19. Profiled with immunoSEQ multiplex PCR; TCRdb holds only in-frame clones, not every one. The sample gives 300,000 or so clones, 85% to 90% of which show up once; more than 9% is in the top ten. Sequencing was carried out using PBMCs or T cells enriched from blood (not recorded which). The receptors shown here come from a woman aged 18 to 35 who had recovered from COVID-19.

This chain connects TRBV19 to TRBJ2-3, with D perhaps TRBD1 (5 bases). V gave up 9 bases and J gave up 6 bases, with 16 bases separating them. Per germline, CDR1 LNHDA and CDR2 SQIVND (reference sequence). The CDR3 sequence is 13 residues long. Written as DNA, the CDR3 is TGTGCCAGCAAGGGGTGGAGTGAGGATACGCAGTATTTT. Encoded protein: CASKGWSEDTQYF. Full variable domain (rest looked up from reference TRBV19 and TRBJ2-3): DGGITQSPKYLFRKEGQNVTLSCEQNLNHDAMYWYRQDPGQGLRLIYYSQIVNDFQKGDIAEGYSVSREKKESFPLTVTSAQKNPTAFYLCASKGWSEDTQYFGPGTRLTVL.

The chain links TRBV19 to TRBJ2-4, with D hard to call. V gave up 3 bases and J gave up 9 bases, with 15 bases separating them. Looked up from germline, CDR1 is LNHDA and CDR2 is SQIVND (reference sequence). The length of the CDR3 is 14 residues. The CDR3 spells CASSMRPGVGIQYF. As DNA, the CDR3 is TGTGCCAGTAGTATGCGACCAGGCGTTGGCATTCAGTACTTC. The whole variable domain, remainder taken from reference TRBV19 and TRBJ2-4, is DGGITQSPKYLFRKEGQNVTLSCEQNLNHDAMYWYRQDPGQGLRLIYYSQIVNDFQKGDIAEGYSVSREKKESFPLTVTSAQKNPTAFYLCASSMRPGVGIQYFGAGTRLSVL.

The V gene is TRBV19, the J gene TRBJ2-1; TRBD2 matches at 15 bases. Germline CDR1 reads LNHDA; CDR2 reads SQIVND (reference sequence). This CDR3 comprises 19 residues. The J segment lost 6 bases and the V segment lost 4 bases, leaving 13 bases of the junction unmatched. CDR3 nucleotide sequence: TGTGCCAGTAGTACCGGACTAGCGGGGGGGGCTGGGAGTGGCAATGAGCAGTTCTTC. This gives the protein CASSTGLAGGAGSGNEQFF.

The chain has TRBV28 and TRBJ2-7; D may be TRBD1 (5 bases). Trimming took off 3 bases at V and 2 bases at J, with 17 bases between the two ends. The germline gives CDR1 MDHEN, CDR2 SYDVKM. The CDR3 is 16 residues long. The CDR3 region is CASSFVDSQSPYEQYF. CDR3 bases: TGTGCCAGCAGTTTCGTCGACAGCCAATCGCCCTACGAGCAGTACTTC.

Here the CDR3 reads CASSLGGQINYGYTF. As DNA, the CDR3 is TGTGCCAGCAGTTTAGGGGGACAGATAAACTATGGCTACACCTTC. V gene TRBV27 combines with J gene TRBJ1-2; 7 bases are a match to TRBD1. The V and J ends lost 2 bases and 2 bases, in that order; junction bases with no gene match: 5. Germline CDR1 reads MNHEY; CDR2 reads SMNVEV (reference sequence). The CDR3 contains 15 residues.

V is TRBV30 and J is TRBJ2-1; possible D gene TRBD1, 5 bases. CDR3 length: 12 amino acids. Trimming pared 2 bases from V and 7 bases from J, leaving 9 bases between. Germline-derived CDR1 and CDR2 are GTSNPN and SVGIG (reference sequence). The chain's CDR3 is CAWSPQGNEQFF. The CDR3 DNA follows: TGTGCCTGGAGTCCTCAGGGAAATGAGCAGTTCTTC. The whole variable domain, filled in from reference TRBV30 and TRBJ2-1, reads SQTIHQWPATLVQPVGSPLSLECTVEGTSNPNLYWYRQAAGRGLQLLFYSVGIGQISSEVPQNLSASRPQDRQFILSSKKLLLSDSGFYLCAWSPQGNEQFFGPGTRLTVL.

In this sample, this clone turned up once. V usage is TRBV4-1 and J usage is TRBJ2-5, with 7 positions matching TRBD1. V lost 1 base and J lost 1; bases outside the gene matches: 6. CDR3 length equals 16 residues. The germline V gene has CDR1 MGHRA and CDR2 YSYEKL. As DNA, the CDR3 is TGCGCCAGCAGCCAAGGGCGAGGGGACAGCCAAGAGACCCAGTACTTC. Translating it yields CASSQGRGDSQETQYF.

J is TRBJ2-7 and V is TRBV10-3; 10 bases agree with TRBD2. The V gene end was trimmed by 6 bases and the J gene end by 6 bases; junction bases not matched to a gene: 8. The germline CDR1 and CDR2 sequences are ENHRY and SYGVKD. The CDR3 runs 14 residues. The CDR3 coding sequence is TGTGCCATCAGCCCCCTAGCGGGAGCATCCGAGCAGTACTTC. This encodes CAISPLAGASEQYF.

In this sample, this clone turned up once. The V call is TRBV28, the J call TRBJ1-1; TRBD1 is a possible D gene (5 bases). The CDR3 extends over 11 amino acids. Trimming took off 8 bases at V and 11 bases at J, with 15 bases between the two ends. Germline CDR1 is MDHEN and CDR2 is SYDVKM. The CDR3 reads CASQRAGFAFF. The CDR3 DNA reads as TGTGCCAGCCAAAGAGCAGGGTTTGCTTTCTTT.